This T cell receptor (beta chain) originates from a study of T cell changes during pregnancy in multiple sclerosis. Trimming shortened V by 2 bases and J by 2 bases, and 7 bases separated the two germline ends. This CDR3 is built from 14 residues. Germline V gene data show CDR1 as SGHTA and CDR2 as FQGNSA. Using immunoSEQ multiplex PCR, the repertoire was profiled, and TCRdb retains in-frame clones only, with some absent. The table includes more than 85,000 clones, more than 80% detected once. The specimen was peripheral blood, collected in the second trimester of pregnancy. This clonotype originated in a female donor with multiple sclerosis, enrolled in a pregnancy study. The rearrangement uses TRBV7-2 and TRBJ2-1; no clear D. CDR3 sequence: CASSLTYPYNEQFF. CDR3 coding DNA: TGTGCCAGCAGCTTAACCTACCCCTACAATGAGCAGTTCTTC. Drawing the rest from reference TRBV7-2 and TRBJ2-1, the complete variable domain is GAGVSQSPSNKVTEKGKDVELRCDPISGHTALYWYRQSLGQGLEFLIYFQGNSAPDKSGLPSDRFSAERTGGSVSTLTIQRTQQEDSAVYLCASSLTYPYNEQFFGPGTRLTVL.